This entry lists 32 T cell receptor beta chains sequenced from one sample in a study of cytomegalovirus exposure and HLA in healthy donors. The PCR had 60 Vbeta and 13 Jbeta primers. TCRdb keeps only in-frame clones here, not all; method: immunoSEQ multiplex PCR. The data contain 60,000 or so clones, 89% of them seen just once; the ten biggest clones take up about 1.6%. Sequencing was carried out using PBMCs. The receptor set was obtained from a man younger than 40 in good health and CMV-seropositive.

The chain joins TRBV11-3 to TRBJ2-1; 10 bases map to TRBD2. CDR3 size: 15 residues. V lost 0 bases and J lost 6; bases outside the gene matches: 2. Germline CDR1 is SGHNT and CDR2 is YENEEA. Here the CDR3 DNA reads TGTGCCAGCAGCTTAGAGGCTAGCGGGAGCAATGAGCAGTTCTTC. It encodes CASSLEASGSNEQFF.

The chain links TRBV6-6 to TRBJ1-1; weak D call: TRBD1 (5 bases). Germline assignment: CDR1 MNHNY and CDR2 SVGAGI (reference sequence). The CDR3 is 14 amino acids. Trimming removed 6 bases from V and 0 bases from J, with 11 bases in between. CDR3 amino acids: CASRSQGLNTEAFF. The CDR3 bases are TGTGCCAGCAGGTCCCAGGGCCTGAACACTGAAGCTTTCTTT.

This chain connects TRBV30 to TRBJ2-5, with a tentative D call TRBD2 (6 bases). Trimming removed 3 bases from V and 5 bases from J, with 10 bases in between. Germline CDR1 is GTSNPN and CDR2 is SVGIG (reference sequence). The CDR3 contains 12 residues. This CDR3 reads CAWSSRGETQYF. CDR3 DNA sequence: TGTGCCTGGAGCAGTCGGGGGGAGACCCAGTACTTC.

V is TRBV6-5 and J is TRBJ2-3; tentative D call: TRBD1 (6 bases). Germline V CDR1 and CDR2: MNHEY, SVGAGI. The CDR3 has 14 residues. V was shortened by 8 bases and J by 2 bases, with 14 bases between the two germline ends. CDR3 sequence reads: CASSGAAATDTQYF. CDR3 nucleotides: TGTGCCAGCTCAGGGGCAGCGGCCACAGATACGCAGTATTTT.

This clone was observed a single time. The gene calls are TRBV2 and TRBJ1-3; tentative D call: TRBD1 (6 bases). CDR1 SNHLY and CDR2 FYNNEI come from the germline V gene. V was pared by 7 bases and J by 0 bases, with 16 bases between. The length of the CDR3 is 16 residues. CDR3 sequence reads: CASTLGGGASGNTIYF. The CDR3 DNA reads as TGTGCCAGCACCCTAGGGGGGGGTGCCTCTGGAAACACCATATATTTT.

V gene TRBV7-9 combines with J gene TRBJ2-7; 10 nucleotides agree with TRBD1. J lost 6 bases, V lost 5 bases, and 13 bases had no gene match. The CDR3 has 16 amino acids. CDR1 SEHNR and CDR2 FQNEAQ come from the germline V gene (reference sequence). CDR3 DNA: TGTGCCAGCAGCCCCCCCGGGACAGGGGCCCCTGCCGAGCAGTACTTC. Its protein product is CASSPPGTGAPAEQYF. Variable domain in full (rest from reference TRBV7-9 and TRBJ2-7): DTGVSQNPRHKITKRGQNVTFRCDPISEHNRLYWYRQTLGQGPEFLTYFQNEAQLEKSRLLSDRFSAERPKGSFSTLEIQRTEQGDSAMYLCASSPPGTGAPAEQYFGPGTRLTVT.

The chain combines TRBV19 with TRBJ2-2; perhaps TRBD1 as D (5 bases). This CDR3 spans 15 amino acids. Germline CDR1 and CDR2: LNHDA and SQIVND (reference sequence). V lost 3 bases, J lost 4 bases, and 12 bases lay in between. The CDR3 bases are TGTGCCAGTAGTATCAGGGCCCCGAGCACCGGGGAGCTGTTTTTT. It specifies CASSIRAPSTGELFF.

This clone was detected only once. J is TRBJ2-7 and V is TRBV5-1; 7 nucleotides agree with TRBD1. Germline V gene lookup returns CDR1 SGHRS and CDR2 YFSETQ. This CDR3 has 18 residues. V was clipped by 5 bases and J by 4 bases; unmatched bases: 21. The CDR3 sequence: CASRGAGIQGGGLYEQYF. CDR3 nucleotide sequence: TGCGCCAGCAGGGGGGCTGGAATCCAAGGGGGCGGCCTATACGAGCAGTACTTC.

CDR3 coding DNA: TGTGCCAGCAGCGAGACAGGGAAGAGTGACTATGGCTACACCTTC. This gives the protein CASSETGKSDYGYTF. V gene TRBV7-3 combines with J gene TRBJ1-2, with 7 positions matching TRBD1. After removal of 5 bases from V and 3 bases from J, the junction contained 9 bases not matched to a gene. The CDR3 is 15 residues long. CDR1 and CDR2 from the germline V gene are SGHTA and FQGTGA.

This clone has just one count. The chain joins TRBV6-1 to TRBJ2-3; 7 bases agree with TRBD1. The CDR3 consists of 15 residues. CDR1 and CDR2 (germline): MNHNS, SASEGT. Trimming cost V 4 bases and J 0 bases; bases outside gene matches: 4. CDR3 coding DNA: TGTGCCAGCAGTGGGGACAGCGCTAGCACAGATACGCAGTATTTT. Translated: CASSGDSASTDTQYF.

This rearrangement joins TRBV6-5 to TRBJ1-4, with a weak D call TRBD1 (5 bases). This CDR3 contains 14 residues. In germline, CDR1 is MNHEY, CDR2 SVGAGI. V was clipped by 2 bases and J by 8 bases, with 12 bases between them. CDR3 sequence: CASSYVSRTEKLFF. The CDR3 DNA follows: TGTGCCAGCAGTTACGTGTCCAGGACAGAAAAACTGTTTTTT.

CDR3 residues: CASTTAGDNEQFF. CDR3 bases: TGTGCCAGCACCACTGCCGGTGACAATGAGCAGTTCTTC. The J gene is TRBJ2-1, the V gene TRBV7-9, with D unresolved. This CDR3 has 13 amino acids. Deletions cut 7 bases from V and 5 bases from J, with 12 bases between. CDR1 SEHNR and CDR2 FQNEAQ come from the germline V gene (reference sequence).

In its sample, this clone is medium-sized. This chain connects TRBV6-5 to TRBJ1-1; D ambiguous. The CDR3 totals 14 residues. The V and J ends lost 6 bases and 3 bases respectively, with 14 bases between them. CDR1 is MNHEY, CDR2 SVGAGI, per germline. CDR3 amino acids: CASSSLGLDTEAFF. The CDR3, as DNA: TGTGCCAGCAGCTCTCTCGGGTTGGACACTGAAGCTTTCTTT.

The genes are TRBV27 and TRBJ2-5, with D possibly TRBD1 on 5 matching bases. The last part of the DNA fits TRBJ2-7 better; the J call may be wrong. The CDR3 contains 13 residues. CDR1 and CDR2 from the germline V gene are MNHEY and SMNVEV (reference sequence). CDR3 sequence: CASSPRTNYEQYF. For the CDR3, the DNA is TGTGCCAGCAGTCCCCGGACAAACTACGAGCAGTACTTC.

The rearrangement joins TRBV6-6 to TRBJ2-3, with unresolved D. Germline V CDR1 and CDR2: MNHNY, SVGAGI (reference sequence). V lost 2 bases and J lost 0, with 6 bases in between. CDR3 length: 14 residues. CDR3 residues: CASSYGASTDTQYF. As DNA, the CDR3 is TGTGCCAGCAGTTACGGAGCTAGCACAGATACGCAGTATTTT.

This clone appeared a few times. The CDR3 sequence: CASRQGTEAFF. The DNA for the CDR3 is TGCGCCAGCAGGCAGGGTACCGAAGCTTTCTTT. The V call is TRBV4-1, the J call TRBJ1-1, with D perhaps TRBD1 (5 bases). CDR1 and CDR2 (germline): MGHRA, YSYEKL. The ends were cut back, 6 bases at V and 8 bases at J, with 10 bases in the middle. This CDR3 comprises 11 residues.

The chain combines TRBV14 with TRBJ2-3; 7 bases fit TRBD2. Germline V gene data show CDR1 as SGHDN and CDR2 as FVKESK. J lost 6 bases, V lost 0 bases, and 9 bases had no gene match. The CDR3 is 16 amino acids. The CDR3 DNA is TGTGCCAGCAGCCAAGAGGGCGGGAGTTGGACGGATACGCAGTATTTT. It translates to CASSQEGGSWTDTQYF.

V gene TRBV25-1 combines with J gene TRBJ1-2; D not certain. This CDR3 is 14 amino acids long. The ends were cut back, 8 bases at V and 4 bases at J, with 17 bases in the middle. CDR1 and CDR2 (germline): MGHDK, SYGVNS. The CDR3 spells CASSAVGEIYGYTF. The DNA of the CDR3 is TGTGCCAGCTCCGCCGTGGGAGAGATCTATGGCTACACCTTC.

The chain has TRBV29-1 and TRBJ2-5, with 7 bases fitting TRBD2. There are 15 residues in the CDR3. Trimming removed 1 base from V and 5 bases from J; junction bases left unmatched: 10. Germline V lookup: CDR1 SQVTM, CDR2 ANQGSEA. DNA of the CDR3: TGCAGCGTTGAAGGGGCCGGGGGGAGCGCGGAGACCCAGTACTTC. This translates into CSVEGAGGSAETQYF.

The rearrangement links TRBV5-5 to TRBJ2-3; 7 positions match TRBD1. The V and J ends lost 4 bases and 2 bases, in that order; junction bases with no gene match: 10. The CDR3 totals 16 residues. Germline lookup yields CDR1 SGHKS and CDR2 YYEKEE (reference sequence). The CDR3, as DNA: TGTGCCAGCAGCATCTTAGTAGGGACAGCCACAGATACGCAGTATTTT. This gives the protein CASSILVGTATDTQYF.

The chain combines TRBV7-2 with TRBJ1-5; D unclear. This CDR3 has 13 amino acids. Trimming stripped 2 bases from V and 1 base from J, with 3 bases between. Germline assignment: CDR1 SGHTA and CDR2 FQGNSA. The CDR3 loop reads CASSLSSNQPQHF. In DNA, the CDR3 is TGTGCCAGCAGCTTAAGCAGCAATCAGCCCCAGCATTTT.

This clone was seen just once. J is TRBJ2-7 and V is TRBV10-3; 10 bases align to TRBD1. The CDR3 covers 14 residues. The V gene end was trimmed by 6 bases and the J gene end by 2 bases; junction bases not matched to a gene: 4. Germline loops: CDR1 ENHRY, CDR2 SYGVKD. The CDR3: CAISPGQGAYEQYF. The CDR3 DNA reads TGTGCCATCAGCCCCGGACAGGGGGCCTACGAGCAGTACTTC.

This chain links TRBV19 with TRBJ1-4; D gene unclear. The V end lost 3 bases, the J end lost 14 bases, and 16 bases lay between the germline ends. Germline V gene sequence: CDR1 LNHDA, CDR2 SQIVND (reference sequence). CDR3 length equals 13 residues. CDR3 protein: CASSIKTNRRLFF. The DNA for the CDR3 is TGTGCCAGTAGTATTAAGACGAACCGGCGGCTGTTTTTT.

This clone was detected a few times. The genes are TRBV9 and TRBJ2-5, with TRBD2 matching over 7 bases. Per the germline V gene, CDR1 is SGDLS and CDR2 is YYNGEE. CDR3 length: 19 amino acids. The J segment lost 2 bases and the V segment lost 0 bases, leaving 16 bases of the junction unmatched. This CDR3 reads CASSVGISGSHGAQETQYF. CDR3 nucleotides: TGTGCCAGCAGCGTAGGTATTAGCGGGTCGCATGGGGCACAAGAGACCCAGTACTTC.

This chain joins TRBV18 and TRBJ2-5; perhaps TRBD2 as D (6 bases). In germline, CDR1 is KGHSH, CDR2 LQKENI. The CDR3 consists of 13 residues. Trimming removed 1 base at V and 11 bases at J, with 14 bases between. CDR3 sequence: CASSPLEGREQYF. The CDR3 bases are TGTGCCAGCTCACCACTTGAGGGTCGGGAGCAGTACTTC.

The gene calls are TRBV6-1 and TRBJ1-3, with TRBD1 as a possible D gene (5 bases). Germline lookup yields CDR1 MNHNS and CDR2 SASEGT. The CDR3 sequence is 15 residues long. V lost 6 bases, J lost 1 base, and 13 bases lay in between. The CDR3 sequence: CASSLGAGSGNTIYF. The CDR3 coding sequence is TGTGCCAGCAGCCTAGGGGCCGGATCTGGAAACACCATATATTTT.

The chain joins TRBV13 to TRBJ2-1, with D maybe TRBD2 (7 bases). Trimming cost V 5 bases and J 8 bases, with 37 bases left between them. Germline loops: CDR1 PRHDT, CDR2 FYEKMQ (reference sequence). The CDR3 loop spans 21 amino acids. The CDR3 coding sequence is TGTGCCAGCAGCCCACTGACAGGAATACCCCGGGACTACGAGAATATGGATGAGCAGTTCTTC. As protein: CASSPLTGIPRDYENMDEQFF.

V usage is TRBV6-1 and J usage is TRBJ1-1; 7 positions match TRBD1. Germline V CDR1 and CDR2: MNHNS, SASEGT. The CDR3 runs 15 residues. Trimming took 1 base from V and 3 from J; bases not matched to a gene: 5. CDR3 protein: CASSEDEGADTEAFF. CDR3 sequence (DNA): TGTGCCAGCAGTGAAGACGAGGGGGCGGACACTGAAGCTTTCTTT.

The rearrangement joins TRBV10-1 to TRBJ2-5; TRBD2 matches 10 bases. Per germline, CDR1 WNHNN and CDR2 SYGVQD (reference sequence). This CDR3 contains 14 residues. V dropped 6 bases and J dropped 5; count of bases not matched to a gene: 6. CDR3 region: CASSLAGDSETQYF. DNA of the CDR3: TGCGCCAGCAGCCTAGCGGGAGACTCGGAGACCCAGTACTTC.

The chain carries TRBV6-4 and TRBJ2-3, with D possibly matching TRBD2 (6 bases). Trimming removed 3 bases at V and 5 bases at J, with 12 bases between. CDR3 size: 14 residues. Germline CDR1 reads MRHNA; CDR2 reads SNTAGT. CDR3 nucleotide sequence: TGTGCCAGCAGTGAACTAGCCGGGGGAGATACGCAGTATTTT. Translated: CASSELAGGDTQYF.

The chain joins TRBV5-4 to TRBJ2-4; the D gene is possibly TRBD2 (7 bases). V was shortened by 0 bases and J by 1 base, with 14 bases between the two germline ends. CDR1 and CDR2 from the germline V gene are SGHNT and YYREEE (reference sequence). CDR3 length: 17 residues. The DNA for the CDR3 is TGTGCCAGCAGCTTGGGAGGGGGGGTCAGGGCCAAAAACATTCAGTACTTC. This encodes CASSLGGGVRAKNIQYF.

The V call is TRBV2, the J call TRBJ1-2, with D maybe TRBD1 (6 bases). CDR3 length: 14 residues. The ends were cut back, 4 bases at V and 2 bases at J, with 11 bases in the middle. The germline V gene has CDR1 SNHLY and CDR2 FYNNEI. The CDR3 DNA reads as TGTGCCAGCAGTGGGGAGACAGGCAACTATGGCTACACCTTC. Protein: CASSGETGNYGYTF.